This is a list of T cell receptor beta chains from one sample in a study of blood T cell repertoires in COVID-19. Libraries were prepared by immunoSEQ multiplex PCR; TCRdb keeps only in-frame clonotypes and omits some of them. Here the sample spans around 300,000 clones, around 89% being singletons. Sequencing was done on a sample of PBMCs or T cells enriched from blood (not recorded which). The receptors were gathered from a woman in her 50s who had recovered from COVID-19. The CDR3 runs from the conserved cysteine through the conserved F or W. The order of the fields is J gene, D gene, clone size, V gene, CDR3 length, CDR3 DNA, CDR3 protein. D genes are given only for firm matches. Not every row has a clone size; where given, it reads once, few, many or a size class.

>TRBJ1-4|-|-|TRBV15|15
TGTGCCACCAGCACCCGGCGGGACGGAAATGAAAAACTGTTTTTT
CATSTRRDGNEKLFF
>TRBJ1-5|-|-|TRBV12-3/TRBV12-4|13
TGTGCCAGCAAGAGGGGGTCCGGTCAGCCCCAGCATTTT
CASKRGSGQPQHF
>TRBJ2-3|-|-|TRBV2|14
TGTGCCAGCAGTCGGTCTCCGTCGGGGGATACGCAGTATTTT
CASSRSPSGDTQYF
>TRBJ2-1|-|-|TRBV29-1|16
TGCAGCGTTGTAGCGCCCGCGGGGTGGTCCAACAATGAGCAGTTCTTC
CSVVAPAGWSNNEQFF
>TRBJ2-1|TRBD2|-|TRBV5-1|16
TGCGCCAGCAGCACCGCCGGGACTAGCACGTATCGTGAGCAGTTCTTC
CASSTAGTSTYREQFF
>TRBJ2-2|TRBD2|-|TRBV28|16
TGTGCCAGCAGTTTATCAGTAGCGGGAGTGGCCGGGGAGCTGTTTTTT
CASSLSVAGVAGELFF
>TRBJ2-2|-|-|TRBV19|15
TGTGCCAGTAACACTGTAGCTACGAACACCGGGGAGCTGTTTTTT
CASNTVATNTGELFF
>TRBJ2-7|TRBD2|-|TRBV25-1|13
TGTGCCAGCAACCGGGGGGACTTCTACGAGCAGTACTTC
CASNRGDFYEQYF
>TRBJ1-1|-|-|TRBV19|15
TGTGCCAGTGGGTTGGGGCGCTCCCCGAACACTGAAGCTTTCTTT
CASGLGRSPNTEAFF
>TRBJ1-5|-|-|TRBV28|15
TGTGCCAGCAAGGGCAGGGCTAATAGCAATCAGCCCCAGCATTTT
CASKGRANSNQPQHF
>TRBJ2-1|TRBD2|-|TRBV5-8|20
TGTGCCAGCAGCTCCTCCTTGGGACTAGCGGGAGGGAGCTCCTACAATGAGCAGTTCTTC
CASSSSLGLAGGSSYNEQFF
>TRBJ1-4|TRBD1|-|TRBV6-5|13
TGTGCCAGTTCGACAGGGCCTAATGAAAAACTGTTTTTT
CASSTGPNEKLFF
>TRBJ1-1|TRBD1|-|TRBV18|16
TGTGCCAGCTCACCAAACCGGGACAGGGGGGGCACTGAAGCTTTCTTT
CASSPNRDRGGTEAFF
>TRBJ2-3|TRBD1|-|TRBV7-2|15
TGTGCCAGCAGCTTCACAGGGGGACCCACAGATACGCAGTATTTT
CASSFTGGPTDTQYF
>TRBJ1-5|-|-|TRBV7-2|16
TGTGCCAGCAGCTTAGCAGCAGGGGTTAGCAATCAGCCCCAGCATTTT
CASSLAAGVSNQPQHF
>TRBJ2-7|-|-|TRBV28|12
TGTGCCAGCAGTTTAGGGCGAAACGAGCAGTACTTC
CASSLGRNEQYF
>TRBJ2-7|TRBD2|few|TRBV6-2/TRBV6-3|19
TGTGCCAGCAGTCCCGGACTAGCGGGAGGCCCTAGGAGCTCCTACGAGCAGTACTTC
CASSPGLAGGPRSSYEQYF
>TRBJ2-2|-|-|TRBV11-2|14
TGTGCCAGCAGCCCAGGGCTCTCTTCCGGGGAGCTGTTTTTT
CASSPGLSSGELFF
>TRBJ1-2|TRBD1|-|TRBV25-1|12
TGTGCCAGCAGTGGACAGGGGTTGGGCTACACCTTC
CASSGQGLGYTF
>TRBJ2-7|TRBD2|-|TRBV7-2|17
TGTGCCAGCAGCTTCAACCTAGCGGGAGAGTCAACCTACGAGCAGTACTTC
CASSFNLAGESTYEQYF
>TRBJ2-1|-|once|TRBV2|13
TGTGCCAGCAGCCGACAAAATGTCAATGAGCAGTTCTTC
CASSRQNVNEQFF
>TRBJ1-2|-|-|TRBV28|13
TGTGCCAGCAGTTTCAGTGCCCCTCCCGGCTACACCTTC
CASSFSAPPGYTF
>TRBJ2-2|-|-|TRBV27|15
TGTGCCAGCAGTTTAGGAGGCCCCTACACCGGGGAGCTGTTTTTT
CASSLGGPYTGELFF
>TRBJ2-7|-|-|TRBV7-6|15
TGTGCCAGCAGCCAGGGACACGGGGAAACCTACGAGCAGTACTTC
CASSQGHGETYEQYF
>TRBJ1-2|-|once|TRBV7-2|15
TGTGCCAGCAGCTTAGAATCGGCGGGCCTGGGGGGCTACACCTTC
CASSLESAGLGGYTF
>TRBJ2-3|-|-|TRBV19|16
TGTGCCAGTAGTATATTGGCACAGGGACACACAGATACGCAGTATTTT
CASSILAQGHTDTQYF
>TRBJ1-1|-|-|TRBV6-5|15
TGTGCCAGCAGTTACTCCGCAGGGAGGGTCACTGAAGCTTTCTTT
CASSYSAGRVTEAFF
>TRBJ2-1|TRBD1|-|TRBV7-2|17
TGTGCCAGCAGCCCCCGGGAAGGACAGGGGTATAAAAATGAGCAGTTCTTC
CASSPREGQGYKNEQFF
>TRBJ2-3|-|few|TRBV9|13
TGTGCCAGCAGCGCCACTAGCACAGATACGCAGTATTTT
CASSATSTDTQYF
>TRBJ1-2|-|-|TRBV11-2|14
TGTGCCAGCAGCTCGTATGGGGGCGACTATGGCTACACCTTC
CASSSYGGDYGYTF
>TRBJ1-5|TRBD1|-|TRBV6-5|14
TGTGCCAGCAGGACAGGGGGCTTGAGTCAGCCCCAGCATTTT
CASRTGGLSQPQHF
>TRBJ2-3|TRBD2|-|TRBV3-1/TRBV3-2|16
TGTGCCAGCCAGGCCACCTCTAGCGGGAGTACAGATACGCAGTATTTT
CASQATSSGSTDTQYF
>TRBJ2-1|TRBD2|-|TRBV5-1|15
TGCGCCAGCACCCCCCTGGCTAGCGGGAACAATGAGCAGTTCTTC
CASTPLASGNNEQFF
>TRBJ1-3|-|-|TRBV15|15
TGTGCCACCAGTCCGACTGTCATCTCTGGAAACACCATATATTTT
CATSPTVISGNTIYF
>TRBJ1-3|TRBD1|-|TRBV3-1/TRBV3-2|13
TGTGCCAGCAGCTCACAGGGGAGAAACACCATATATTTT
CASSSQGRNTIYF
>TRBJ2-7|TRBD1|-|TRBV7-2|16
TGTGCCAGCAGCCATCGGGACAGAAACCCCTCCTACGAGCAGTACTTC
CASSHRDRNPSYEQYF
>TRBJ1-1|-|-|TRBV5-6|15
TGTGCCAGCAGCTTGGTGGGCCAGCTGAACACTGAAGCTTTCTTT
CASSLVGQLNTEAFF
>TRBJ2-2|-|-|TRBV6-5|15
TGTGCCAGTAGCCCGGGACTGGGGGTCACCGGGGAGCTGTTTTTT
CASSPGLGVTGELFF
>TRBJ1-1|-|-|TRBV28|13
TGTGCCAGCAACCCCCCCCTAGGGGTAGGAGCTTTCTTT
CASNPPLGVGAFF
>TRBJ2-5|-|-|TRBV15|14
TGTGCCACCAGCAGAAACAGTGATCAAGAGACCCAGTACTTC
CATSRNSDQETQYF
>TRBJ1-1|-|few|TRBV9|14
TGTGCCAGCAGCGTAGAACAGAAGAACACTGAAGCTTTCTTT
CASSVEQKNTEAFF
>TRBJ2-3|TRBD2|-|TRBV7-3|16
TGTGCCAGCAGCCCGCAGACTAGCGGGAGGTCAGATACGCAGTATTTT
CASSPQTSGRSDTQYF
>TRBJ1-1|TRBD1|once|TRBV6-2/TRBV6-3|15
TGTGCCAGCAGTTACCACGGACAGGGGTTCACTGAAGCTTTCTTT
CASSYHGQGFTEAFF
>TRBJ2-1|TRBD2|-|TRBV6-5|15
TGTGCCAGCATGCCCCTCACCGGGACTACAACTGAGCAGTTCTTC
CASMPLTGTTTEQFF